This T cell receptor beta chain stems from a study of blood T cell repertoires in COVID-19. At the level of the study: Researchers got acute and convalescent COVID-19 samples from the United States, Italy and Spain. PBMCs, B-cell-depleted T cells, or T cells provided the cDNA or gDNA that made up the material.

The germline CDR1 and CDR2 sequences are MGHRA and YSYEKL. There are 14 residues in the CDR3. Between the trimmed V and J ends, which lost 5 bases and 6 bases, there was a span of 17 bases. Original processing notes: From reference gene primer amplification, estimates of nucleated cell counts were derived. Produced via immunoSEQ multiplex PCR; TCRdb's table is partial and in-frame only. Clone size and V and J calls were adopted from that table, with D and trimming inferred from the DNA. The sample lists 55,000 to 70,000 clones; about 90% were seen once. The chain has TRBV4-1 and TRBJ2-7; tentatively, D is TRBD1 (6 bases). Input material: peripheral blood. This TCR came from a man aged 60 to 75 with acute or convalescent COVID-19. The CDR3 nucleotides read TGCGCCAGCAGCAATACAGGGACGGGCGGCGAGCAGTACTTC. Translated, it gives CASSNTGTGGEQYF.